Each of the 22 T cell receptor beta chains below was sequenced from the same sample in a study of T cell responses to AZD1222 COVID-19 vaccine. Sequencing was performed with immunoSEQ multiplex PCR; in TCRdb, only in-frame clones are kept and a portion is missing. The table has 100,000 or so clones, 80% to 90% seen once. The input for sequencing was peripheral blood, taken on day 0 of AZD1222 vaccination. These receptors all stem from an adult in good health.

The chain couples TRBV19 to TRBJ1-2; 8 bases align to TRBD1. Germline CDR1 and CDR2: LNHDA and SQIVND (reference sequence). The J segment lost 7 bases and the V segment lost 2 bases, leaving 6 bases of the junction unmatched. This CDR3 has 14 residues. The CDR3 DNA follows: TGTGCCAGTAGTATACGGACAGGGTCGATTGGCTACACCTTC. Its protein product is CASSIRTGSIGYTF.

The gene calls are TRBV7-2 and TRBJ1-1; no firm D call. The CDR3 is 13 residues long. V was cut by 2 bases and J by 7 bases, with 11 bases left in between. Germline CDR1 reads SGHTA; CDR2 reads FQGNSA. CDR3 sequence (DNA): TGTGCCAGCAGCTTACCGGGAGGTCTTGAAGCTTTCTTT. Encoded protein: CASSLPGGLEAFF.

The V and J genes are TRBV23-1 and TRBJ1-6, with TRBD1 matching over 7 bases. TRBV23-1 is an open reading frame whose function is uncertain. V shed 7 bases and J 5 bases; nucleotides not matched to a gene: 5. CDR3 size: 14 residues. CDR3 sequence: CASTWDSDNSPLHF. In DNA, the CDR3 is TGCGCCAGCACTTGGGACAGTGATAATTCACCCCTCCACTTT.

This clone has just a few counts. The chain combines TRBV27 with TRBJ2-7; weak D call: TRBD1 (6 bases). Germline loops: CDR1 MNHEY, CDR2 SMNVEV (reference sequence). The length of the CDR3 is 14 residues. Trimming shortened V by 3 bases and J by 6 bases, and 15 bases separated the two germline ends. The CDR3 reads CASSLMGARGEQYF. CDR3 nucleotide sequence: TGTGCCAGCAGTTTGATGGGGGCCCGCGGCGAGCAGTACTTC.

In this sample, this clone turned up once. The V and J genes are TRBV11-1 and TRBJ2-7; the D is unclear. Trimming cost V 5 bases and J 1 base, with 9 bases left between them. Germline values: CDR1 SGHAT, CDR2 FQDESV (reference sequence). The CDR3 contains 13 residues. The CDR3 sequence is CASSPPNSYEQYF. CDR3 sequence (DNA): TGTGCCAGCAGCCCACCTAATTCCTACGAGCAGTACTTC.

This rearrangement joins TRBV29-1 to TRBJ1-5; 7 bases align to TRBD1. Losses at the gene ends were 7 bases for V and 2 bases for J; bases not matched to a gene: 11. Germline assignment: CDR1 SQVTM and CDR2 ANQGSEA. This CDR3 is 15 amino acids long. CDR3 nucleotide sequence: TGCAGCGCTGTGACAGGGCCTAGCGGCAATCAGCCCCAGCATTTT. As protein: CSAVTGPSGNQPQHF.

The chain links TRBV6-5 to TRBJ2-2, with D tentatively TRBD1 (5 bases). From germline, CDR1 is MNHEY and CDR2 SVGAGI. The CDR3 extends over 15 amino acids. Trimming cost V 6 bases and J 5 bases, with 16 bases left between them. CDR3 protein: CASRPGPTGTGELFF. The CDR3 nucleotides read TGTGCCAGCAGACCGGGTCCTACAGGAACCGGGGAGCTGTTTTTT.

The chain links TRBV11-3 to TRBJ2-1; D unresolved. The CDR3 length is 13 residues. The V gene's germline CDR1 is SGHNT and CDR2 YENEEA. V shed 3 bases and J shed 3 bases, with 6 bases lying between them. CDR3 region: CASSLTSYNEQFF. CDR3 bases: TGTGCCAGCAGCTTGACAAGCTACAATGAGCAGTTCTTC.

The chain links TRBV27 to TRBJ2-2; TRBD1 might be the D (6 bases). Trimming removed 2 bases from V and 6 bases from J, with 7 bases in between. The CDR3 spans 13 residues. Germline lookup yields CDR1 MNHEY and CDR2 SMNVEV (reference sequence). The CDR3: CASSLRGSGELFF. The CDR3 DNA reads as TGTGCCAGCAGTTTAAGGGGGTCCGGGGAGCTGTTTTTT.

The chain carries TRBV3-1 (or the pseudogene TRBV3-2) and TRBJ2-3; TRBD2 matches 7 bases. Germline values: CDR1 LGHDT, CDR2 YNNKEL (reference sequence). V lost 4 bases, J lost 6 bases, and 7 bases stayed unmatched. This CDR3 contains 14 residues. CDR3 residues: CASSPFRGGDTQYF. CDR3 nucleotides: TGTGCCAGCAGCCCCTTCCGGGGAGGGGATACGCAGTATTTT.

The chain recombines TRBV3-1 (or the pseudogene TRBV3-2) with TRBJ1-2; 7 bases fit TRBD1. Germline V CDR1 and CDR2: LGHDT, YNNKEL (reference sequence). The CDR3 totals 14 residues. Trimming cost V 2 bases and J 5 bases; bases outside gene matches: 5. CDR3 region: CASSQQTGPYGYTF. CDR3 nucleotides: TGTGCCAGCAGCCAACAGACAGGGCCTTATGGCTACACCTTC.

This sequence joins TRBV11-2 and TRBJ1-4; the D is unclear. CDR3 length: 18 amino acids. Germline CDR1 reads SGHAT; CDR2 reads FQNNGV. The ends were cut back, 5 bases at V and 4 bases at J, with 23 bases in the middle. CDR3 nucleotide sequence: TGTGCCAGCAGCCTCCGGGCCGCGGGAGTCATTTTTAATGAAAAACTGTTTTTT. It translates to CASSLRAAGVIFNEKLFF.

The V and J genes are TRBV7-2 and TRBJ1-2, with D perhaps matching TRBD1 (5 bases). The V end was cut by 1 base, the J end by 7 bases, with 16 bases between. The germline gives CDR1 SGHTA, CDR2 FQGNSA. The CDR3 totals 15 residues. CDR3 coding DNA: TGTGCCAGCAGCTTAGTAGTCCGGGACTTGGGTGGCTACACCTTC. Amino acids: CASSLVVRDLGGYTF.

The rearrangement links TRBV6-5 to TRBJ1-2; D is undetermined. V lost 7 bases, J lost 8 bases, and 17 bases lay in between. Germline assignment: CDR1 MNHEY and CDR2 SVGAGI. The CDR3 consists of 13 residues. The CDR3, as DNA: TGTGCCAGCAAGAACGACCCCACAGTCGGCTACACCTTC. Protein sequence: CASKNDPTVGYTF.

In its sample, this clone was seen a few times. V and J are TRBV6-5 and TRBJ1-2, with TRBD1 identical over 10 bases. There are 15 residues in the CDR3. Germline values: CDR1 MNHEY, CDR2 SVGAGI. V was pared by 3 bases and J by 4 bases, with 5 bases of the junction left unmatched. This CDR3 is CASSYARDRGYGYTF. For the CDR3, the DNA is TGTGCCAGCAGTTATGCTAGGGACAGGGGCTATGGCTACACCTTC.

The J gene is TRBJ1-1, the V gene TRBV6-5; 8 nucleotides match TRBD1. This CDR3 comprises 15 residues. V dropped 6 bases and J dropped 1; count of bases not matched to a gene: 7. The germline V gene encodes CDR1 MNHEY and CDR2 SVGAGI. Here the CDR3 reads CASSQTGVPNTEAFF. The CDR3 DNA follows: TGTGCCAGCAGCCAGACAGGGGTACCGAACACTGAAGCTTTCTTT.

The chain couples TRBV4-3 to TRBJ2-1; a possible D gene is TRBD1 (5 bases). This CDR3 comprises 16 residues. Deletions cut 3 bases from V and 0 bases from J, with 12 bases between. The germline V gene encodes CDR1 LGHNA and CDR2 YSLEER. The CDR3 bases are TGCGCCAGCAGCCATGAAGCAGGGTTCTCCTACAATGAGCAGTTCTTC. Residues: CASSHEAGFSYNEQFF.

The CDR3 DNA is TGTGCCATCACCCAAAACCAGGGGCCTGGCTACACCTTC. Amino acids: CAITQNQGPGYTF. J is TRBJ1-2 and V is TRBV10-3; a weak D match, TRBD1 (6 bases). This CDR3 comprises 13 residues. Per the germline V gene, CDR1 is ENHRY and CDR2 is SYGVKD. With 7 bases removed from V and 7 bases from J, the gap between germline ends came to 16 bases.

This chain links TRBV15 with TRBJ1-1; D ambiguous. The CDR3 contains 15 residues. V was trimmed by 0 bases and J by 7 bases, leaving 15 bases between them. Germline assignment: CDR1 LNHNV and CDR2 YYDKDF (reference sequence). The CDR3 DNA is TGTGCCACCAGCAGAGATTCGGTTGGAGGGTTTGAAGCTTTCTTT. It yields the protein CATSRDSVGGFEAFF.

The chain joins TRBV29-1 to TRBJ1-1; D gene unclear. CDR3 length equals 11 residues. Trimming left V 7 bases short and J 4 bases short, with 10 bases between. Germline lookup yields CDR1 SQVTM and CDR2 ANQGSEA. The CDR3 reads CSGRFSTEAFF. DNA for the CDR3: TGCAGCGGTCGGTTCAGCACTGAAGCTTTCTTT. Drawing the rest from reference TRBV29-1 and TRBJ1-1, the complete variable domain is SAVISQKPSRDICQRGTSLTIQCQVDSQVTMMFWYRQQPGQSLTLIATANQGSEATYESGFVIDKFPISRPNLTFSTLTVSNMSPEDSSIYLCSGRFSTEAFFGQGTRLTVV.

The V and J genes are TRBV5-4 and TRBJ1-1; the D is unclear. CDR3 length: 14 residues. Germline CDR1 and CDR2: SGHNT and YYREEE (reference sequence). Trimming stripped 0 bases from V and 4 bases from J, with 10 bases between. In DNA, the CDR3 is TGTGCCAGCAGCTTGGTGGGAGCTACCACTGAAGCTTTCTTT. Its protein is CASSLVGATTEAFF.

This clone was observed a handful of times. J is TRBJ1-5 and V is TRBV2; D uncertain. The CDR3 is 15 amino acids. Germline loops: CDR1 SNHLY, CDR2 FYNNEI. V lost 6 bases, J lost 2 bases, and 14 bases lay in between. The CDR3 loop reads CASSDRRGGNQPQHF. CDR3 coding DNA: TGTGCCAGCAGCGACCGCCGGGGAGGCAATCAGCCCCAGCATTTT.